This record concerns one T cell receptor (beta chain) sequence. The antigen remains unidentified. Amplification targeted TCR beta CDR3 regions from RNA transcripts. Primed by the HTBI set, a first-round RT-PCR was run on the TCR CDR3. TCRdb recomputed calls from the multiplex PCR reads with MiXCR, one row per CDR3 protein. The sample includes about 540,000 distinct CDR3 sequences, just over 45% of them seen just once. This entry comes from a study of T cells in Graves' hyperthyroidism and ophthalmopathy. The study based diagnoses on clinical symptoms, serum thyroxine and TRAb, thyroid ultrasound and orbital computed tomography. Trimming removed 3 bases from V and 3 bases from J; junction bases left unmatched: 3. Germline CDR1 and CDR2: LNHDA and SQIVND (reference sequence). The CDR3 runs 15 residues. Study-wide results and caveats: Blood also held most thyroid clonotypes expanded beyond 0.001. In simple terms, a model built on 13 V-J features told ophthalmopathy apart from stable hyperthyroidism.

The chain uses TRBV19 and TRBJ2-7, with TRBD2 matching 12 bases. This receptor was taken from a woman between 18 and 29 years old with Graves' hyperthyroidism. Specimen: peripheral blood or thyroid tissue (not recorded which). This chain's CDR3 is CASSIASGRGYEQYF. In DNA form, the CDR3 reads TGTGCCAGTAGTATCGCTAGCGGGAGGGGCTACGAGCAGTACTTC.